Presented here are 29 T cell receptor beta chains from one specimen sequenced in a study of identical twins. TCRdb re-called the 5' RACE reads through MiXCR, storing one row per CDR3 protein. The sample includes over 200,000 distinct CDR3 sequences, under 8.5% of them seen just once. The data were also submitted as part of a second study, on T cells expressing NK-cell markers.

The specimen sequenced was CD8+ T cells sorted from blood. The receptors stem from a woman aged 18-35 years in good health.

This clonotype showed up many times. The gene calls are TRBV4-3 and TRBJ1-2; D remains ambiguous. CDR3 size: 15 residues. The germline V and J ends were trimmed by 4 bases and 0 bases, with 12 bases remaining between them. CDR1 is LGHNA, CDR2 YSLEER, per germline. The CDR3 sequence is CASSPGFIANYGYTF. In DNA, the CDR3 is TGCGCCAGCAGCCCGGGTTTTATTGCTAACTATGGCTACACCTTC.

The chain uses TRBV3-1 and TRBJ1-5; 9 positions agree with TRBD1. The CDR3 is 16 residues long. With V trimmed by 0 bases and J by 4 bases, 4 bases remained unmatched. From germline, CDR1 is LGHDT and CDR2 YNNKEL (reference sequence). As DNA, the CDR3 is TGTGCCAGCAGCCAAGATAAGGGACAGGGAAATCAGCCCCAGCATTTT. Protein: CASSQDKGQGNQPQHF.

This clonotype was seen only a few times. The chain recombines TRBV11-2 with TRBJ2-1; 10 nucleotides line up with TRBD2. The trim removed 5 bases at V and 8 bases at J, leaving 6 bases unmatched. This CDR3 region has 14 residues. In germline, CDR1 is SGHAT, CDR2 FQNNGV. CDR3 sequence reads: CASSLSGRLDEQFF. The CDR3, as DNA: TGTGCCAGCAGCCTTAGCGGGAGGCTCGATGAGCAGTTCTTC.

This clonotype was found a few times. J is TRBJ2-7 and V is TRBV5-6; D is perhaps TRBD1 (6 bases). CDR1 and CDR2 (germline): SGHDT, YYEEEE. V was trimmed by 3 bases and J by 3 bases, leaving 16 bases between them. This CDR3 contains 15 residues. DNA for the CDR3: TGTGCCAGCAGCTCCCGGGACACCGTCTACTACGAGCAGTACTTC. Protein product: CASSSRDTVYYEQYF. The full variable domain, with the rest looked up from reference TRBV5-6 and TRBJ2-7, is DAGVTQSPTHLIKTRGQQVTLRCSPKSGHDTVSWYQQALGQGPQFIFQYYEEEERQRGNFPDRFSGHQFPNYSSELNVNALLLGDSALYLCASSSRDTVYYEQYFGPGTRLTVT.

There are many counts of this clonotype. The rearrangement uses TRBV21-1 and TRBJ1-2; the tabulated D call, TRBD1, remains unverified against the DNA. TRBV21-1 is tagged as a pseudogene. CDR3 length: 13 residues. The CDR3 loop is CASSTDRDYGYTF. CDR3 bases: TGTGCCAGCAGCACTGACAGGGACTATGGCTACACCTTC.

The V call is TRBV12-3 or TRBV12-4, the J call TRBJ1-1; maybe TRBD1 (5 bases). Trimming left V 8 bases short and J 6 bases short, with 13 bases between. The CDR3 loop spans 12 amino acids. The CDR3 nucleotides read TGTGCCAGCGGGACGGGGGTCGCTGAAGCTTTCTTT. This translates into CASGTGVAEAFF.

This clonotype was found a few times. The chain is built from TRBV5-5 and TRBJ2-3; D not resolved. Per germline, CDR1 SGHKS and CDR2 YYEKEE (reference sequence). CDR3 length equals 15 residues. Trimming removed 0 bases from V and 0 bases from J, with 8 bases in between. CDR3 region: CASSLVPASTDTQYF. The CDR3 bases are TGTGCCAGCAGCTTGGTCCCGGCTAGCACAGATACGCAGTATTTT.

This clonotype was seen repeatedly, ten times or more. The chain has TRBV9 and TRBJ2-1; D possibly corresponds to TRBD2 (6 bases). Trimming removed 8 bases at V and 12 bases at J, with 12 bases between. In germline, CDR1 is SGDLS, CDR2 YYNGEE. The CDR3 has 10 amino acids. The CDR3 region is CASGTPPQFF. The CDR3 DNA reads TGTGCCAGTGGGACTCCGCCGCAGTTCTTC.

This clonotype has just a few counts. V gene TRBV6-2 or TRBV6-3 combines with J gene TRBJ2-7, with unresolved D. Per germline, CDR1 MNHEY and CDR2 SVGEGT. Trimming took off 1 base at V and 4 bases at J, with 23 bases between the two ends. This CDR3 has 18 residues. The CDR3 reads CASSYYLGSSILHYEQYF. The DNA of the CDR3 is TGTGCCAGCAGTTACTATCTGGGGTCTTCAATTTTGCATTACGAGCAGTACTTC.

This clonotype occurred many times. The chain has TRBV10-2 and TRBJ2-1; the match to TRBD2 covers 9 bases. CDR1 and CDR2 (germline): WSHSY, SAAADI. The CDR3 is 16 residues long. V shed 6 bases and J 2 bases; nucleotides not matched to a gene: 8. The CDR3 sequence is CASRGPSGGTYNEQFF. The DNA of the CDR3 is TGCGCCAGCAGGGGCCCAAGCGGGGGGACCTACAATGAGCAGTTCTTC.

The chain employs TRBV5-6 and TRBJ2-3; 8 positions agree with TRBD2. The germline V gene has CDR1 SGHDT and CDR2 YYEEEE. This CDR3 is 12 amino acids long. Trimming at V came to 3 bases and at J to 10 bases, leaving 4 bases not matched to a gene. The CDR3 loop reads CASSWGAGAQYF. CDR3 nucleotides: TGTGCCAGCAGCTGGGGAGCGGGAGCGCAGTATTTT.

The chain recombines TRBV24-1 with TRBJ2-1; 8 bases match TRBD1. J was trimmed by 7 bases and V by 7 bases; bases with no gene match: 5. There are 13 residues in the CDR3. The germline V gene encodes CDR1 KGHDR and CDR2 SFDVKD. The CDR3 spells CATRDRVRNEQFF. The CDR3 DNA follows: TGTGCCACCAGGGACAGGGTTCGTAATGAGCAGTTCTTC.

This clonotype was seen a few times. The V call is TRBV5-5, the J call TRBJ1-5, with D perhaps matching TRBD1 (6 bases). CDR3 length equals 15 residues. Per germline, CDR1 SGHKS and CDR2 YYEKEE (reference sequence). The V end lost 0 bases, the J end lost 8 bases, and 15 bases lay between the germline ends. CDR3 amino acids: CASSLDFGGTKPQHF. Written as DNA, the CDR3 is TGTGCCAGCAGCTTGGATTTCGGGGGGACAAAGCCCCAGCATTTT.

The chain links TRBV13 to TRBJ2-5, with 7 bases identical to TRBD1. Trimming took 4 bases from V and 5 from J; bases not matched to a gene: 4. Germline CDR1 and CDR2: PRHDT and FYEKMQ (reference sequence). This CDR3 contains 13 residues. The chain's CDR3 is CASSSTGRETQYF. CDR3 coding DNA: TGTGCCAGCAGCTCGACAGGGCGGGAGACCCAGTACTTC.

This clonotype was seen just once. The V and J genes are TRBV27 and TRBJ1-3; D gene unclear. Germline values: CDR1 MNHEY, CDR2 SMNVEV (reference sequence). The CDR3 has 14 residues. V lost 7 bases to trimming and J lost 3 bases, with 13 bases between them. CDR3 loop: CASTPNVGGNTIYF. CDR3 nucleotide sequence: TGTGCCAGCACCCCGAATGTAGGTGGAAACACCATATATTTT.

This clonotype was picked up many times. The V and J genes are TRBV9 and TRBJ2-7; D is unresolved. V shed 0 bases and J shed 3 bases, with 7 bases lying between them. The CDR3 has 13 residues. Per the germline V gene, CDR1 is SGDLS and CDR2 is YYNGEE. CDR3 loop: CASSVGESYEQYF. The CDR3 region has the DNA TGTGCCAGCAGCGTAGGGGAAAGCTACGAGCAGTACTTC.

This clonotype was counted only a few times. V gene TRBV3-1 combines with J gene TRBJ2-3, with D possibly TRBD1 on 5 matching bases. This CDR3 contains 16 residues. Germline CDR1 reads LGHDT; CDR2 reads YNNKEL (reference sequence). V lost 4 bases and J 2 bases, leaving 16 bases between the germline ends. Written as DNA, the CDR3 is TGTGCCAGCAGCCTCTCCTGGACATCAAACACAGATACGCAGTATTTT. This gives the protein CASSLSWTSNTDTQYF.

This clonotype has just a few counts. This chain links TRBV27 with TRBJ2-7; D may be TRBD1 or TRBD2 (5 bases each). This CDR3 comprises 15 residues. Germline V CDR1 and CDR2: MNHEY, SMNVEV (reference sequence). V lost 10 bases and J lost 3, with 22 bases in between. CDR3 nucleotides: TGTGCCACCCAGGTGGGCCGGGGACCTGACTACGAGCAGTACTTC. Translated, it gives CATQVGRGPDYEQYF.

This clonotype was seen more than once but under ten times. The chain links TRBV7-9 to TRBJ2-1, with D perhaps assigned TRBD1 or TRBD2 (5 bases each). The CDR3 is 12 residues long. V gave up 3 bases and J gave up 8 bases, with 8 bases separating them. Per the germline V gene, CDR1 is SEHNR and CDR2 is FQNEAQ (reference sequence). The CDR3: CASSFEGYEQFF. In DNA form, the CDR3 reads TGTGCCAGCAGCTTCGAGGGGTATGAGCAGTTCTTC.

This clonotype came up a few times. The V and J genes are TRBV6-1 and TRBJ2-3; D gene ambiguous. The CDR3 is 12 amino acids. Germline CDR1 and CDR2: MNHNS and SASEGT. Trimming pared 1 base from V and 5 bases from J, leaving 4 bases between. The CDR3 sequence is CASSEGGDTQYF. The CDR3 bases are TGTGCCAGCAGTGAAGGAGGAGATACGCAGTATTTT.

This clonotype came up many times. The chain is built from TRBV12-3 or TRBV12-4 and TRBJ1-1, with 7 positions matching TRBD1. This CDR3 has 15 residues. The V segment lost 7 bases and the J segment 4 bases; nucleotides outside the gene matches: 12. CDR3 DNA sequence: TGTGCCAGCACAAATCGAGGGGGCGAGGGCACTGAAGCTTTCTTT. Its protein is CASTNRGGEGTEAFF.

This clonotype was found many times. The chain combines TRBV12-3 or TRBV12-4 with TRBJ2-2; D unclear. V was clipped by 1 base and J by 5 bases, with 11 bases between them. This CDR3 contains 15 residues. CDR3 residues: CASSLGTLGTGELFF. The CDR3 DNA is TGTGCCAGCAGTTTAGGGACCCTGGGGACCGGGGAGCTGTTTTTT.

The chain has TRBV12-3 or TRBV12-4 and TRBJ2-3; no reliable D call. The CDR3 spans 13 residues. Trimming pared 6 bases from V and 4 bases from J, leaving 11 bases between. CDR3 nucleotides: TGTGCCAGCAGGGGCGCCGAACCAGATACGCAGTATTTT. This sequence encodes CASRGAEPDTQYF.

This chain joins TRBV29-1 and TRBJ2-1; maybe TRBD2 (6 bases). Germline V CDR1 and CDR2: SQVTM, ANQGSEA. Deletions cut 3 bases from V and 2 bases from J, with 8 bases between. This CDR3 comprises 13 residues. CDR3 loop: CSVDGGTYNEQFF. The CDR3 nucleotides are TGCAGCGTTGACGGGGGAACCTACAATGAGCAGTTCTTC.

This clonotype appeared a few times. The rearrangement links TRBV29-1 to TRBJ1-3; 7 nucleotides line up with TRBD1. Germline CDR1 and CDR2: SQVTM and ANQGSEA. The ends lost 0 bases at V and 0 bases at J; junction bases unmatched: 8. The CDR3 is made up of 17 amino acids. The CDR3 DNA sequence: TGCAGCGTTGAAGAATACCGGACAGGCAGCTCTGGAAACACCATATATTTT. Residues: CSVEEYRTGSSGNTIYF. Full variable domain (missing parts from reference TRBV29-1 and TRBJ1-3): SAVISQKPSRDICQRGTSLTIQCQVDSQVTMMFWYRQQPGQSLTLIATANQGSEATYESGFVIDKFPISRPNLTFSTLTVSNMSPEDSSIYLCSVEEYRTGSSGNTIYFGEGSWLTVV.

This clonotype appeared many times. This chain uses TRBV5-1 with TRBJ1-5, with 10 bases that match TRBD1. Germline trimming cut 0 bases from V and 4 bases from J; bases unmatched to any gene: 1. The CDR3 totals 15 residues. Germline V CDR1 and CDR2: SGHRS, YFSETQ. In DNA form, the CDR3 reads TGCGCCAGCAGCTTGGAGGGACAGGGGAATCAGCCCCAGCATTTT. Encoded protein: CASSLEGQGNQPQHF.

The sample holds a few counts of this clonotype. The chain joins TRBV12-3 or TRBV12-4 to TRBJ2-5, with 10 bases lining up with TRBD2. The CDR3 is 16 amino acids. The ends lost 3 bases at V and 1 base at J; junction bases unmatched: 5. CDR3 amino acids: CASSFERTSGQETQYF. CDR3 DNA sequence: TGTGCCAGCAGTTTTGAGCGGACTAGCGGCCAAGAGACCCAGTACTTC.

The V and J genes are TRBV7-9 and TRBJ1-2; maybe TRBD1 (6 bases). Looked up from germline, CDR1 is SEHNR and CDR2 is FQNEAQ (reference sequence). Trimming took off 5 bases at V and 0 bases at J, with 13 bases between the two ends. The CDR3 contains 15 residues. CDR3 region: CASSTLDRANYGYTF. The CDR3 DNA follows: TGTGCCAGCAGCACCTTGGACAGAGCTAACTATGGCTACACCTTC.

This chain links TRBV6-2 or TRBV6-3 with TRBJ2-3, with D possibly called TRBD1 or TRBD2 (6 bases each). The germline V gene has CDR1 MNHEY and CDR2 SVGEGT. With 1 base removed from V and 1 base from J, the gap between germline ends came to 12 bases. The CDR3 consists of 16 residues. For the CDR3, the DNA is TGTGCCAGCAGTTACTTCGGGGGCGCAGGCACAGATACGCAGTATTTT. As protein: CASSYFGGAGTDTQYF.